These 32 T cell receptor beta chains originate from one sample sequenced in a study of T cell repertoires in cytomegalovirus infection. Their cognate antigens are unknown. One entry per CDR3 protein results from TCRdb running MiXCR on the reads. Here the sample spans about 130,000 distinct CDR3 sequences, about 31% being singletons. Sequenced here: CD8+ T cells from cultured PBMCs, sampled from culture after CMV antigen stimulation. The origin of the receptors is a human donor in good health (CMV status not recorded). Some clones in this sample may be carry-over from other donors' samples.

This chain uses TRBV7-6 with TRBJ2-1, with 8 bases identical to TRBD1. V shed 8 bases, J shed 8 bases, and the junction held 11 bases outside the gene matches. The CDR3 totals 14 residues. Germline CDR1 SGHVS, CDR2 FNYEAQ. This chain's CDR3 is CASQGAGGIYEQFF. The CDR3 bases are TGTGCCAGCCAAGGGGCAGGGGGCATCTATGAGCAGTTCTTC.

The chain is built from TRBV12-3 or TRBV12-4 and TRBJ2-1; TRBD2 aligns across 8 bases. This CDR3 spans 15 amino acids. Losses at the gene ends were 8 bases for V and 8 bases for J; bases not matched to a gene: 14. CDR3 nucleotides: TGTGCCAGCTCAAGAGGGTGTAGCGGGGAGGATGAGCAGTTCTTC. Protein: CASSRGCSGEDEQFF.

This clonotype was seen a handful of times. The chain links TRBV29-1 to TRBJ2-7; a possible D gene is TRBD2 (6 bases). Looked up from germline, CDR1 is SQVTM and CDR2 is ANQGSEA. The CDR3 is 14 amino acids. Trimming took off 4 bases at V and 0 bases at J, with 13 bases between the two ends. The CDR3 region has the DNA TGCAGCGTTGTGAGCGGGCTGAGCTCCTACGAGCAGTACTTC. It encodes CSVVSGLSSYEQYF.

This clonotype was observed a few times. The CDR3 reads CASSLGDLYSNQPQHF. CDR3 DNA: TGTGCCAGCAGCTTAGGGGATCTCTATAGCAATCAGCCCCAGCATTTT. V gene TRBV7-8 combines with J gene TRBJ1-5; D remains unclear. V lost 1 base and J lost 0, with 10 bases in between. The CDR3 is made up of 16 amino acids. In germline, CDR1 is SGHVS, CDR2 FQNEAQ.

The V and J genes are TRBV27 and TRBJ1-3; maybe TRBD1 (6 bases). There are 15 residues in the CDR3. V lost 3 bases and J 4 bases, leaving 13 bases between the germline ends. Germline V CDR1 and CDR2: MNHEY, SMNVEV (reference sequence). CDR3 in DNA: TGTGCCAGCAGTTTGAGCACAGGGTTCGGAAACACCATATATTTT. Translated, it gives CASSLSTGFGNTIYF.

V gene TRBV7-9 combines with J gene TRBJ2-7, with D perhaps TRBD2 (6 bases). V was pared by 5 bases and J by 9 bases, with 23 bases between. The germline V gene has CDR1 SEHNR and CDR2 FQNEAQ (reference sequence). The CDR3 sequence is 15 residues long. CDR3: CASSRPGDPRKGQYF. The CDR3 DNA sequence: TGTGCCAGCAGCAGACCGGGGGACCCGAGAAAAGGGCAGTACTTC.

This clonotype was observed a handful of times. The genes are TRBV28 and TRBJ1-5; D is uncertain. This CDR3 is 15 amino acids long. Germline V gene data show CDR1 as MDHEN and CDR2 as SYDVKM. The V and J ends lost 3 bases and 4 bases respectively, with 13 bases between them. The CDR3 DNA reads as TGTGCCAGCAGTTTTTTTGCGGCGCGAAATCAGCCCCAGCATTTT. Translation gives CASSFFAARNQPQHF. The variable domain in full, with the rest retrieved from reference TRBV28 and TRBJ1-5, is DVKVTQSSRYLVKRTGEKVFLECVQDMDHENMFWYRQDPGLGLRLIYFSYDVKMKEKGDIPEGYSVSREKKERFSLILESASTNQTSMYLCASSFFAARNQPQHFGDGTRLSIL.

This chain connects TRBV9 to TRBJ2-3, with TRBD2 as a possible D gene (7 bases). The germline V gene encodes CDR1 SGDLS and CDR2 YYNGEE. V lost 0 bases to trimming and J lost 4 bases, with 15 bases between them. This CDR3 region has 16 residues. The CDR3 sequence is CASSVEWGGPSDTQYF. In nucleotides, the CDR3 is TGTGCCAGCAGCGTAGAATGGGGGGGCCCGTCAGATACGCAGTATTTT.

The DNA for the CDR3 is TGCGCCAGCAGCCAAGAATCCAGGCCAGGGGAGCTGTTTTTT. This sequence encodes CASSQESRPGELFF. This chain links TRBV4-1 with TRBJ2-2; D gene uncertain. Per germline, CDR1 MGHRA and CDR2 YSYEKL. V was pared by 0 bases and J by 8 bases, with 10 bases between. The length of the CDR3 is 14 residues.

In this sample, this clonotype turned up a few times. The gene calls are TRBV10-3 and TRBJ2-4; 9 bases align to TRBD1. The CDR3 totals 15 residues. Germline CDR1 ENHRY, CDR2 SYGVKD. Trimming removed 6 bases from V and 0 bases from J; junction bases left unmatched: 3. The DNA of the CDR3 is TGTGCCATCAGGGGACAGGGTCTAGCCAAAAACATTCAGTACTTC. It codes for CAIRGQGLAKNIQYF.

The chain employs TRBV20-1 and TRBJ2-2, with D uncertain. Germline CDR1 is DFQATT and CDR2 is SNEGSKA (reference sequence). Trimming took off 0 bases at V and 2 bases at J, with 7 bases between the two ends. The CDR3 consists of 14 residues. In DNA form, the CDR3 reads TGCAGTGCTAGAGATCACGTAAACACCGGGGAGCTGTTTTTT. Its translation: CSARDHVNTGELFF.

This clonotype was picked up many times. This chain connects TRBV4-1 to TRBJ2-1; D is unclear. V gave up 1 base and J gave up 5 bases, with 9 bases separating them. Per the germline V gene, CDR1 is MGHRA and CDR2 is YSYEKL. CDR3 size: 14 residues. CDR3 nucleotide sequence: TGCGCCAGCAGCCAAGGGGCTGCCGACAATGAGCAGTTCTTC. This translates into CASSQGAADNEQFF.

The chain has TRBV6-1 and TRBJ1-6; 10 positions match TRBD1. The CDR3 has 16 residues. Trimming at V came to 3 bases and at J to 8 bases, leaving 7 bases not matched to a gene. Germline lookup yields CDR1 MNHNS and CDR2 SASEGT. CDR3 in amino acids: CASSDLGQGTYSPLHF. The CDR3 DNA sequence: TGTGCCAGCAGTGACCTGGGACAGGGGACTTATTCACCCCTCCACTTT.

The sample holds a few counts of this clonotype. The J gene is TRBJ2-2, the V gene TRBV11-1; tentative D call: TRBD2 (6 bases). V lost 2 bases, J lost 7 bases, and 17 bases lay in between. CDR1 is SGHAT and CDR2 is FQDESV in the germline V gene (reference sequence). The CDR3 loop spans 16 amino acids. The chain's CDR3 is CASSLHPTSLIGELFF. Written as DNA, the CDR3 is TGTGCCAGCAGCTTACACCCGACTAGTTTAATCGGGGAGCTGTTTTTT.

The chain recombines TRBV20-1 with TRBJ2-3; 8 positions match TRBD1. The J segment lost 3 bases and the V segment lost 0 bases, leaving 11 bases of the junction unmatched. This CDR3 region has 17 residues. The germline gives CDR1 DFQATT, CDR2 SNEGSKA (reference sequence). The CDR3 DNA reads as TGCAGTGCTAGAGATGACGGACAGGGCTGGCAGACAGATACGCAGTATTTT. It yields the protein CSARDDGQGWQTDTQYF.

This clonotype has a handful of counts. This chain joins TRBV14 and TRBJ2-7; D remains unclear. The length of the CDR3 is 13 residues. Trimming removed 2 bases from V and 1 base from J, with 6 bases in between. Germline-derived CDR1 and CDR2 are SGHDN and FVKESK. The CDR3 loop reads CASSQLQSYEQYF. DNA of the CDR3: TGTGCCAGCAGCCAACTGCAATCCTACGAGCAGTACTTC.

This clonotype turned up a few times. The CDR3 DNA reads TGCGCCAGCAGCCAAGATCGTTTTACAGGGAGCGGCTACACCTTC. Translation gives CASSQDRFTGSGYTF. The chain is built from TRBV4-1 and TRBJ1-2; possibly TRBD1 for D (6 bases). The germline gives CDR1 MGHRA, CDR2 YSYEKL. The CDR3 extends over 15 amino acids. V was pared by 0 bases and J by 8 bases, with 16 bases between.

J is TRBJ1-2 and V is TRBV5-6, with D unresolved. V was clipped by 4 bases and J by 2 bases, with 12 bases between them. The CDR3 is made up of 14 amino acids. Germline CDR1 and CDR2: SGHDT and YYEEEE. This CDR3 is CASSPRRLNYGYTF. The CDR3 coding sequence is TGTGCCAGCAGCCCGAGAAGGTTGAACTATGGCTACACCTTC.

This CDR3 reads CSARDYLADPNIQETQYF. DNA of the CDR3: TGCAGTGCTAGAGATTACCTAGCGGACCCGAATATACAAGAGACCCAGTACTTC. The chain has TRBV20-1 and TRBJ2-5; 7 bases match TRBD2. The germline V gene has CDR1 DFQATT and CDR2 SNEGSKA (reference sequence). The CDR3 is 18 residues long. Germline trimming cut 0 bases from V and 2 bases from J; bases unmatched to any gene: 15.

The genes are TRBV5-1 and TRBJ2-3, with 7 bases matching TRBD1. V trimming: 3 bases; J trimming: 4 bases; junction bases outside the gene matches: 5. CDR3 length: 14 residues. Germline V lookup: CDR1 SGHRS, CDR2 YFSETQ. The CDR3 is CASSSWTGSDTQYF. CDR3 DNA sequence: TGCGCCAGCAGCTCCTGGACAGGTTCAGATACGCAGTATTTT.

The chain employs TRBV28 and TRBJ2-7; the D gene is possibly TRBD1 (7 bases). The CDR3 runs to 15 residues. Germline CDR1 is MDHEN and CDR2 is SYDVKM. V lost 3 bases and J 4 bases, leaving 16 bases between the germline ends. CDR3 in amino acids: CASSLFGSGGYEQYF. In DNA, the CDR3 is TGTGCCAGCAGTTTGTTTGGGTCAGGGGGGTACGAGCAGTACTTC. Full variable domain (missing parts from reference TRBV28 and TRBJ2-7): DVKVTQSSRYLVKRTGEKVFLECVQDMDHENMFWYRQDPGLGLRLIYFSYDVKMKEKGDIPEGYSVSREKKERFSLILESASTNQTSMYLCASSLFGSGGYEQYFGPGTRLTVT.

This clonotype was seen many times. The chain uses TRBV27 and TRBJ1-5; D not certain. Germline-derived CDR1 and CDR2 are MNHEY and SMNVEV (reference sequence). The V end was cut by 6 bases, the J end by 4 bases, with 10 bases between. There are 13 residues in the CDR3. CDR3 sequence: CASSLGHNQPQHF. CDR3 bases: TGTGCCAGCAGCCTTGGGCATAATCAGCCCCAGCATTTT.

Only one count was recorded for this clonotype. A clone one base away is much larger, so this may be a read error. The V gene is TRBV7-6, the J gene TRBJ2-1; the D gene could be TRBD1 or TRBD2 (6 bases each). This CDR3 comprises 15 residues. Germline V lookup: CDR1 SGHVS, CDR2 FNYEAQ. V shed 0 bases and J shed 12 bases, with 18 bases lying between them. The CDR3 DNA sequence: TGTGCCAGCAGCTTAGCTGGGGGGCCCCCTAGTGGGCAGTTCTTC. Protein: CASSLAGGPPSGQFF.

The chain carries TRBV4-1 and TRBJ2-3, with TRBD2 matching 13 bases. The junction had 5 bases not matched to a gene; V was cut back by 5 bases and J by 0 bases. The CDR3 consists of 17 residues. Germline lookup yields CDR1 MGHRA and CDR2 YSYEKL. CDR3 in amino acids: CASSRGLAGTSTDTQYF. The CDR3, as DNA: TGCGCCAGCAGCAGGGGACTAGCGGGGACTAGCACAGATACGCAGTATTTT.

The chain has TRBV4-2 and TRBJ2-1; 13 nucleotides align to TRBD2. CDR1 LGHNA and CDR2 YNFKEQ come from the germline V gene. The CDR3 covers 16 residues. V lost 1 base to trimming and J lost 9 bases; unmatched junction nucleotides: 6. The chain's CDR3 is CASSQGGTSGVVEQFF. CDR3 nucleotides: TGTGCCAGCAGCCAAGGTGGGACTAGCGGGGTGGTTGAGCAGTTCTTC.

This clonotype was counted only a few times. This rearrangement joins TRBV7-3 to TRBJ2-1; a weak D match, TRBD1 (6 bases). Germline CDR1 SGHTA, CDR2 FQGTGA. The length of the CDR3 is 15 residues. The ends were cut back, 0 bases at V and 4 bases at J, with 10 bases in the middle. The CDR3 loop reads CASSLTGGIYNEQFF. As DNA, the CDR3 is TGTGCCAGCAGCTTAACAGGGGGTATATACAATGAGCAGTTCTTC.

The sample holds a few counts of this clonotype. The chain carries TRBV7-2 and TRBJ2-1; TRBD2 is a possible D gene (6 bases). The CDR3 has 16 residues. Trimming took 5 bases from V and 4 from J, leaving 18 bases between them. The V gene's germline CDR1 is SGHTA and CDR2 FQGNSA. CDR3 nucleotide sequence: TGTGCCAGCAGCCCCTTGTCGGGGGTCGGGTACAATGAGCAGTTCTTC. Its translation is CASSPLSGVGYNEQFF.

The chain is built from TRBV11-2 and TRBJ2-2, with TRBD1 identical over 10 bases. Germline trimming cut 5 bases from V and 4 bases from J; bases unmatched to any gene: 10. Germline values: CDR1 SGHAT, CDR2 FQNNGV. The CDR3 runs 17 residues. In nucleotides, the CDR3 is TGTGCCAGCAGCACAGATCTGACAGGGGGCATCACCGGGGAGCTGTTTTTT. This translates into CASSTDLTGGITGELFF.

This clonotype was counted at least ten times. V gene TRBV20-1 combines with J gene TRBJ1-1, with D tentatively TRBD1 (6 bases). The CDR3 spans 10 residues. Germline assignment: CDR1 DFQATT and CDR2 SNEGSKA (reference sequence). Here the CDR3 DNA reads TGCACCTCAGGGGCAACTGAAGCTTTCTTT. Translated: CTSGATEAFF.

The chain has TRBV7-9 and TRBJ2-6, with D unclear. The CDR3 spans 14 residues. V gave up 7 bases and J gave up 1 base, with 8 bases separating them. Germline CDR1 reads SEHNR; CDR2 reads FQNEAQ (reference sequence). The CDR3 sequence: CASIWSSGANVLTF. DNA of the CDR3: TGTGCCAGCATTTGGAGTTCTGGGGCCAACGTCCTGACTTTC. Based on the CDR3 plus reference TRBV7-9 and TRBJ2-6, the full variable domain is DTGVSQNPRHKITKRGQNVTFRCDPISEHNRLYWYRQTLGQGPEFLTYFQNEAQLEKSRLLSDRFSAERPKGSFSTLEIQRTEQGDSAMYLCASIWSSGANVLTFGAGSRLTVL.

This clonotype was seen at least ten times. This chain links TRBV7-2 with TRBJ2-6; 8 positions agree with TRBD1. This CDR3 spans 17 amino acids. Germline trimming cut 1 base from V and 3 bases from J; bases unmatched to any gene: 5. The germline V gene has CDR1 SGHTA and CDR2 FQGNSA. The CDR3 DNA follows: TGTGCCAGCAGCTTAGACAGGGGGACTTTTGGGGCCAACGTCCTGACTTTC. It codes for CASSLDRGTFGANVLTF.

V is TRBV7-2 and J is TRBJ2-3, with 7 bases matching TRBD2. CDR1 SGHTA and CDR2 FQGNSA come from the germline V gene. CDR3 size: 15 residues. J gave up 2 bases and V 3 bases, and 5 bases lay outside the gene matches. The CDR3 nucleotides read TGTGCCAGCAGCTTGGGAGCGGGGTTCACAGATACGCAGTATTTT. Amino acids: CASSLGAGFTDTQYF.